The clone carrying this T cell receptor beta chain has only one observation. The single heparinised draw taken from each donor contained about 100 mL of blood on average. Germline V CDR1 and CDR2: SGDLS, YYNGEE. V trimming: 4 bases; J trimming: 3 bases; junction bases outside the gene matches: 2. This CDR3 region has 15 residues. This record belongs to a study of beta chain features in type 1 diabetes. Every isolated RNA sample was fully reverse transcribed, so sequencing captured expressed TCRB transcripts. TCRdb's copy holds only in-frame clones and misses some; the assay was immunoSEQ multiplex PCR. The sample records about half a million clones, over 25% being singletons.

Sequencing was performed on naive CD4+ T cells from blood. The chain joins TRBV9 to TRBJ2-7; 15 bases agree with TRBD2. This sequence was found in a man younger than 30 in good health. The CDR3, as DNA: TGTGCCAGCAGCTGGGGACTAGCGGGAGGCTACGAGCAGTACTTC. It yields the protein CASSWGLAGGYEQYF.